This TCR beta chain comes out of a study of cytomegalovirus exposure and HLA in healthy donors. General observations from the study: Later analysis placed DRB1 highest and HLA-C lowest in TCR association rates, which differed by HLA locus.

PCR involved 60 Vbeta and 13 Jbeta primers. Here immunoSEQ multiplex PCR was the method, and the copy in TCRdb shows in-frame clones only, minus some. Of under 200,000 clones in the sample, around two thirds were seen once. With regard to this clone: Its specificity is unknown.

The CDR3 is 18 residues long. V lost 1 base and J lost 7, with 23 bases in between. Germline CDR1 MGHRA, CDR2 YSYEKL. The rearrangement uses TRBV4-1 and TRBJ1-5; D might be TRBD1 (5 bases). The TCR was taken from a man aged 50 to 60 in good health and CMV-seronegative. The specimen sequenced was PBMCs. The CDR3 spells CASSQGPQYSGFGQPQHF. CDR3 nucleotides: TGCGCCAGCAGCCAAGGTCCTCAATACTCAGGGTTTGGACAGCCCCAGCATTTT.